Each of the 32 T cell receptor beta chains below was sequenced from the same sample in a study of vaccination and CD4 T cells after COVID-19 (dated by TCRdb to 2021 to 2024). Libraries were constructed by PCR. The data were produced on an Illumina iSeq 100. DNA from cultured CD4+ T cells was subjected to TCR sequencing with the Oncomine TCR Beta short-read assay at the Johns Hopkins FTIC core. TCRdb cleaned the public reads at Q25 with fastp, built clones with MiXCR and kept in-frame beta chains. Identical CDR3 proteins give one entry, which carries the most common genes and DNA. Present in this sample are 13,000 or so distinct CDR3 sequences, less than 75% of which were seen just once. The ten top clones hold roughly 12% of the sample. No antigen has been identified for these receptors. The sample's treatment or condition, from its label and the paper: roughly 11-day PBMC culture with coronavirus spike peptide pools or control peptides (ViraFEST assay).

Sample: CD4+ T cells from blood, cultured in vitro. These receptors came from a human donor who had recovered from COVID-19.

This clonotype occurred a few times. The genes are TRBV21-1 and TRBJ2-5; the table calls TRBD1, which could not be checked here. TRBV21-1 is annotated as a pseudogene. The CDR3 is 16 residues long. The DNA for the CDR3 is TGTGCCAGCAGCAAAGCGCTCACAGGGGGCGCAGAGACCCAGTACTTC. Encoded protein: CASSKALTGGAETQYF.

Comments on this clonotype: It is unclear where the CDR3 begins or ends on the DNA, so no DNA is shown, and the CDR3 is as TCRdb lists it. J is TRBJ2-3 and V is TRBV6-1; the table's D call TRBD1 went unverified against the DNA. Both ends counted, the CDR3 spans 24 residues. Germline V gene data show CDR1 as MNHNS and CDR2 as SASEGT. The CDR3 spells CASTNQTSMYLCASSSGGADTQYF.

A few counts support this clonotype. The chain couples TRBV30 to TRBJ1-6, with D possibly TRBD1 on 5 matching bases. Per the germline V gene, CDR1 is GTSNPN and CDR2 is SVGIG (reference sequence). V lost 4 bases and J lost 6, with 13 bases in between. This CDR3 is built from 14 residues. CDR3 amino acids: CAWNEGTRNSPLHF. The CDR3 DNA reads TGTGCCTGGAATGAGGGGACCCGTAATTCACCCCTCCACTTT.

The chain joins TRBV18 to TRBJ1-5; 8 bases are a match to TRBD1. Germline CDR1 reads KGHSH; CDR2 reads LQKENI. V was clipped by 5 bases and J by 3 bases; unmatched bases: 6. CDR3 length: 15 residues. The CDR3: CASSSGQGFNQPQHF. The CDR3 nucleotides are TGTGCCAGCTCATCCGGACAGGGATTCAATCAGCCCCAGCATTTT.

The chain uses TRBV11-3 and TRBJ2-6, with a possible D match to TRBD2 (7 bases). The CDR3 runs 17 residues. V was clipped by 5 bases and J by 2 bases, with 16 bases between them. Looked up from germline, CDR1 is SGHNT and CDR2 is YENEEA. DNA for the CDR3: TGTGCCAGCAGCCCCAGGGAGGGGGACCCTGGGGCCAACGTCCTGACTTTC. Translation gives CASSPREGDPGANVLTF.

V and J are TRBV11-3 and TRBJ2-1; D may correspond to TRBD1 or TRBD2 (5 bases each). Germline-derived CDR1 and CDR2 are SGHNT and YENEEA. V lost 1 base to trimming and J lost 0 bases, with 10 bases between them. This CDR3 is 16 amino acids long. The DNA of the CDR3 is TGTGCCAGCAGCTTAGCTGGGGGAGTCTCCTACAATGAGCAGTTCTTC. Its protein product is CASSLAGGVSYNEQFF.

V usage is TRBV5-6 and J usage is TRBJ2-1, with D perhaps TRBD1 (5 bases). The V end lost 0 bases, the J end lost 6 bases, and 13 bases lay between the germline ends. From germline, CDR1 is SGHDT and CDR2 YYEEEE. CDR3 size: 15 residues. As DNA, the CDR3 is TGTGCCAGCAGCTTGGATGGTGCAGGGCGCAATGAGCAGTTCTTC. Translated: CASSLDGAGRNEQFF.

The chain joins TRBV6-1 to TRBJ1-2; 7 bases match TRBD1. CDR1 is MNHNS, CDR2 SASEGT, per germline. The V gene end was trimmed by 6 bases and the J gene end by 7 bases; junction bases not matched to a gene: 5. This CDR3 has 12 amino acids. The CDR3 bases are TGTGCCAGCAGCCAGACAGGGAGTGGCTACACCTTC. The encoded protein is CASSQTGSGYTF.

This chain connects TRBV10-3 to TRBJ1-1; D remains unclear. CDR3 size: 13 residues. Germline assignment: CDR1 ENHRY and CDR2 SYGVKD. Trimming removed 6 bases from V and 2 bases from J, with 10 bases in between. CDR3 loop: CAISLRDNTEAFF. The CDR3 DNA reads as TGTGCCATCAGCCTCCGGGATAACACTGAAGCTTTCTTT.

The gene calls are TRBV6-5 and TRBJ2-3; unclear D gene. CDR1 is MNHEY and CDR2 is SVGAGI in the germline V gene. CDR3 length equals 12 residues. CDR3 residues: CASGYRTDTQYF. CDR3 sequence (DNA): TGTGCAAGTGGTTACCGCACAGATACGCAGTATTTT.

V is TRBV10-3 and J is TRBJ2-5; possible D gene TRBD2, 6 bases. This CDR3 has 14 amino acids. V shed 8 bases and J shed 3 bases, with 16 bases lying between them. Germline CDR1 ENHRY, CDR2 SYGVKD. The CDR3 sequence is CAISGGVGEETQYF. The CDR3, as DNA: TGTGCCATCTCCGGGGGAGTGGGGGAAGAGACCCAGTACTTC.

The J gene is TRBJ2-5, the V gene TRBV27; 12 bases fit TRBD2. Trimming removed 10 bases from V and 4 bases from J; junction bases left unmatched: 19. CDR1 and CDR2 (germline): MNHEY, SMNVEV (reference sequence). The CDR3 extends over 18 amino acids. The CDR3, as DNA: TGTGCCAACCCGACTAGCGGGAGACCCCCTGTATTTGGAGAGACCCAGTACTTC. This encodes CANPTSGRPPVFGETQYF.

This sequence joins TRBV28 and TRBJ1-5; possibly TRBD1 for D (5 bases). V shed 8 bases and J shed 0 bases, with 23 bases lying between them. From germline, CDR1 is MDHEN and CDR2 SYDVKM. CDR3 length: 18 amino acids. The CDR3 loop is CASLGSQGIGYSNQPQHF. CDR3 coding DNA: TGTGCCAGCCTCGGGTCTCAGGGAATTGGGTATAGCAATCAGCCCCAGCATTTT.

J is TRBJ1-2 and V is TRBV29-1; 9 nucleotides align to TRBD1. J lost 4 bases, V lost 6 bases, and 6 bases had no gene match. The CDR3 has 13 amino acids. In germline, CDR1 is SQVTM, CDR2 ANQGSEA. CDR3 loop: CSVLDRGAYGYTF. Written as DNA, the CDR3 is TGCAGCGTGCTGGACAGGGGTGCCTATGGCTACACCTTC.

The rearrangement joins TRBV20-1 to TRBJ2-5; no clear D. With 3 bases removed from V and 2 bases from J, the gap between germline ends came to 4 bases. This CDR3 comprises 11 residues. Germline CDR1 and CDR2: DFQATT and SNEGSKA (reference sequence). CDR3 region: CSASGQETQYF. Written as DNA, the CDR3 is TGCAGTGCTAGCGGTCAAGAGACCCAGTACTTC.

The gene calls are TRBV5-4 and TRBJ1-2; D is perhaps TRBD1 (6 bases). V was pared by 1 base and J by 0 bases, with 13 bases between. Germline V CDR1 and CDR2: SGHNT, YYREEE (reference sequence). The CDR3 consists of 16 residues. CDR3 coding DNA: TGTGCCAGCAGCTTGACCATTGGACAGTCTAACTATGGCTACACCTTC. This encodes CASSLTIGQSNYGYTF. The variable domain in full, completed from reference TRBV5-4 and TRBJ1-2, reads ETGVTQSPTHLIKTRGQQVTLRCSSQSGHNTVSWYQQALGQGPQFIFQYYREEENGRGNFPPRFSGLQFPNYSSELNVNALELDDSALYLCASSLTIGQSNYGYTFGSGTRLTVV.

The genes are TRBV20-1 and TRBJ2-5; 10 bases align to TRBD2. V lost 1 base to trimming and J lost 1 base; unmatched junction nucleotides: 6. Germline-derived CDR1 and CDR2 are DFQATT and SNEGSKA (reference sequence). The length of the CDR3 is 16 residues. The CDR3 sequence: CSARAPLAGFQETQYF. CDR3 nucleotides: TGCAGTGCTAGAGCCCCACTAGCGGGGTTCCAAGAGACCCAGTACTTC.

This clonotype is a singleton in its sample. The chain carries TRBV12-3 or TRBV12-4 and TRBJ1-6, with D tentatively TRBD1 (5 bases). The CDR3 is made up of 13 amino acids. Trimming shortened V by 6 bases and J by 9 bases, and 12 bases separated the two germline ends. CDR3 residues: CASSGGGSSPLHF. The DNA of the CDR3 is TGTGCCAGCAGCGGGGGAGGGAGTTCACCCCTCCACTTT.

This clonotype was seen once. The rearrangement joins TRBV7-8 to TRBJ2-3; no firm D call. Germline CDR1 SGHVS, CDR2 FQNEAQ. The CDR3 totals 13 residues. Trimming removed 3 bases from V and 2 bases from J, with 6 bases in between. The CDR3 here is CASSFDHTDTQYF. CDR3 nucleotides: TGTGCCAGCAGCTTCGACCACACAGATACGCAGTATTTT.

This chain links TRBV2 with TRBJ1-5, with no clear D. Germline V gene lookup returns CDR1 SNHLY and CDR2 FYNNEI. The CDR3 has 13 residues. Trimming took off 0 bases at V and 7 bases at J, with 7 bases between the two ends. CDR3: CASSEARGQPQHF. CDR3 sequence (DNA): TGTGCCAGCAGTGAAGCGCGAGGCCAGCCCCAGCATTTT.

The gene calls are TRBV5-4 and TRBJ1-2; the D is unclear. The CDR3 is 11 residues long. Germline values: CDR1 SGHNT, CDR2 YYREEE (reference sequence). Trimming left V 3 bases short and J 5 bases short, with 5 bases between. CDR3 coding DNA: TGTGCCAGCAGCTACGAGTATGGCTACACCTTC. Its protein product is CASSYEYGYTF.

V usage is TRBV11-2 and J usage is TRBJ1-1; weak D call: TRBD1 (6 bases). CDR3 length: 14 residues. Deletions cut 0 bases from V and 7 bases from J, with 12 bases between. CDR1 is SGHAT, CDR2 FQNNGV, per germline. CDR3 region: CASSLEEGGGEAFF. The CDR3 bases are TGTGCCAGCAGCTTAGAAGAGGGGGGGGGTGAAGCTTTCTTT. Based on the CDR3 plus reference TRBV11-2 and TRBJ1-1, the full variable domain is EAGVAQSPRYKIIEKRQSVAFWCNPISGHATLYWYQQILGQGPKLLIQFQNNGVVDDSQLPKDRFSAERLKGVDSTLKIQPAKLEDSAVYLCASSLEEGGGEAFFGQGTRLTVV.

This clonotype was observed once. This chain links TRBV10-2 with TRBJ1-1; D unclear. The CDR3 is 13 amino acids. CDR1 and CDR2 (germline): WSHSY, SAAADI. Trimming shortened V by 8 bases and J by 1 base, and 11 bases separated the two germline ends. CDR3 sequence: CASLGQANTEAFF. CDR3 nucleotides: TGCGCCAGCCTGGGCCAGGCGAACACTGAAGCTTTCTTT.

This clonotype was detected only a few times. The chain carries TRBV6-2 or TRBV6-3 and TRBJ1-5, with D perhaps TRBD1 (5 bases). This CDR3 region has 13 residues. Trimming took off 6 bases at V and 7 bases at J, with 13 bases between the two ends. Germline V gene sequence: CDR1 MNHEY, CDR2 SVGEGT. In nucleotides, the CDR3 is TGTGCCAGCAGGGGGGGGGAGTGGCAGCCCCAGCATTTT. It yields the protein CASRGGEWQPQHF.

Sample share makes this clonotype large. The J gene is TRBJ2-3, the V gene TRBV18; 8 bases agree with TRBD2. Germline V CDR1 and CDR2: KGHSH, LQKENI. V lost 4 bases and J lost 1; bases outside the gene matches: 4. The CDR3 covers 15 residues. DNA for the CDR3: TGTGCCAGCTCACGGCAAGCGGGAGGCACAGATACGCAGTATTTT. As protein: CASSRQAGGTDTQYF.

This clonotype was seen more than once but under ten times. The gene calls are TRBV6-1 and TRBJ1-3, with unresolved D. Germline CDR1 MNHNS, CDR2 SASEGT. Trimming shortened V by 4 bases and J by 2 bases, and 12 bases separated the two germline ends. The CDR3 totals 15 residues. The DNA for the CDR3 is TGTGCCAGCAGTGGTTCGTCTTACACTGGAAACACCATATATTTT. It codes for CASSGSSYTGNTIYF.

The rearrangement links TRBV20-1 to TRBJ1-2; D may be TRBD1 (6 bases). There are 13 residues in the CDR3. Germline assignment: CDR1 DFQATT and CDR2 SNEGSKA (reference sequence). V lost 5 bases and J lost 7, with 17 bases in between. DNA for the CDR3: TGCAGTGCTCTCAGGGAGGGGGGTAGTGGCTACACCTTC. It is translated as CSALREGGSGYTF.

The chain has TRBV6-1 and TRBJ2-4; the D is unclear. V lost 5 bases and J lost 6, with 11 bases in between. The CDR3 covers 13 residues. Germline CDR1 MNHNS, CDR2 SASEGT. For the CDR3, the DNA is TGTGCCAGCAGTAACGGTCCTGGAAACATTCAGTACTTC. It yields the protein CASSNGPGNIQYF.

This clonotype turned up a few times. This chain links TRBV20-1 with TRBJ1-5; 8 positions match TRBD1. The germline V gene encodes CDR1 DFQATT and CDR2 SNEGSKA (reference sequence). The CDR3 totals 16 residues. V lost 1 base, J lost 1 base, and 6 bases stayed unmatched. The CDR3 DNA reads TGCAGTGCTAGAGCCACAGGGGGAGGAAGCAATCAGCCCCAGCATTTT. Translation gives CSARATGGGSNQPQHF.

As DNA, the CDR3 is TGTGCCAGCAGCTGGACTAGCGGTACTATTCATACGCAGTATTTT. Encoded protein: CASSWTSGTIHTQYF. V is TRBV7-2 and J is TRBJ2-3; 10 nucleotides agree with TRBD2. The CDR3 covers 15 residues. V lost 4 bases, J lost 7 bases, and 8 bases stayed unmatched. Germline lookup yields CDR1 SGHTA and CDR2 FQGNSA.

The CDR3 loop is CSASTSAPGLGTGDEQFF. In nucleotides, the CDR3 is TGCAGTGCTAGCACATCAGCCCCGGGACTAGGGACTGGGGATGAGCAGTTCTTC. The chain couples TRBV20-1 to TRBJ2-1, with 8 bases lining up with TRBD2. The V and J ends lost 3 bases and 8 bases, in that order; junction bases with no gene match: 21. The CDR3 has 18 amino acids. Germline loops: CDR1 DFQATT, CDR2 SNEGSKA (reference sequence).

The chain employs TRBV10-3 and TRBJ1-2; no reliable D call. The CDR3 runs to 12 residues. In germline, CDR1 is ENHRY, CDR2 SYGVKD. V was pared by 9 bases and J by 0 bases, with 8 bases between. Here the CDR3 reads CAIGKANYGYTF. The CDR3 DNA follows: TGTGCCATTGGTAAAGCTAACTATGGCTACACCTTC.